This T cell receptor beta chain was sequenced during a study of response to subunit inactivated influenza vaccine. TCRdb independently ran MiXCR on the RT-PCR reads; one entry per CDR3 protein. The table has about 540,000 distinct CDR3 sequences, 20% to 25% seen once. The junction had 7 bases not matched to a gene; V was cut back by 2 bases and J by 5 bases. In germline, CDR1 is MDHEN, CDR2 SYDVKM. The CDR3 is 15 amino acids. In addition, the sample was reused for a study of T cells expressing NK-cell markers. This second report adds: A 5'RACE template switching approach incorporating UMIs was used to make TCR beta cDNA. It was from sorted CD3+CD56+NKG2C+, CD3+CD56+NKG2C- and CD3+CD56-NKG2C+ T cells that TCR beta repertoires came. The leading position in the CD3+CD56-NKG2C+ fraction of a handful of donors also went to these clonotypes.

The origin of this receptor is a man between 50 and 59 years old who received an inactivated influenza vaccine. The chain has TRBV28 and TRBJ2-7; 9 bases line up with TRBD1. Sequences were derived from CD4+ T cells sorted from PBMCs, sampled approximately 13 days after vaccination. The CDR3 protein is CASSLPGTGRDEQYF. CDR3 nucleotides: TGTGCCAGCAGTTTACCCGGGACAGGGAGGGACGAGCAGTACTTC.